The 17 T cell receptor beta chains reported below all come from one sample, sequenced in a study of metastatic and nonmetastatic thyroid tumors. Thyroid surgery had not been preceded by any treatment in any patient. MiXCR was used by TCRdb to re-call the PCR reads. The repertoire has about 41,000 clones, 11% of them found once; the top ten carry less than 25%. The sequencing sample was made of blood. The receptors come from a female donor with papillary thyroid cancer or a benign thyroid nodule (not recorded which). Some clones in this sample may be carry-over from other donors' samples.

This clone was seen ten or more times. This chain uses TRBV20-1 with TRBJ1-2; the D gene is possibly TRBD1 (5 bases). V lost 3 bases to trimming and J lost 5 bases, with 13 bases between them. Germline V gene sequence: CDR1 DFQATT, CDR2 SNEGSKA (reference sequence). The CDR3 loop spans 13 amino acids. The DNA for the CDR3 is TGCAGTGCTAGTAAGGGGTCAGAGTATGGCTACACCTTC. Residues: CSASKGSEYGYTF.

This clone was seen ten or more times. The chain recombines TRBV5-6 with TRBJ2-5; tentative D call: TRBD1 (6 bases). The length of the CDR3 is 15 residues. Germline CDR1 is SGHDT and CDR2 is YYEEEE. V was clipped by 0 bases and J by 5 bases, with 14 bases between them. The CDR3 sequence: CASSLGAGVGETQYF. CDR3 in DNA: TGTGCCAGCAGCTTGGGGGCAGGGGTAGGGGAGACCCAGTACTTC.

Points on this clone: At one of its ends the junction is not consistent with the germline gene, which may arise from a read error. The chain carries TRBV6-1 and TRBJ1-1; TRBD1 is a possible D gene (5 bases). This CDR3 spans 15 amino acids. CDR1 and CDR2 from the germline V gene are MNHNS and SASEGT. The chain's CDR3 is CASSTHGTVNTEALF. The CDR3 DNA reads as TGTGCCAGCAGCACCCACGGGACGGTGAACACTGAAGCTCTATTT.

This clone was seen repeatedly, ten times or more. The rearrangement joins TRBV11-2 to TRBJ1-5; TRBD1 matches at 11 bases. The trim removed 8 bases at V and 1 base at J, leaving 13 bases unmatched. The CDR3 sequence is 18 residues long. Germline V gene sequence: CDR1 SGHAT, CDR2 FQNNGV. CDR3 sequence reads: CASRNTGQGALSNQPQHF. CDR3 nucleotide sequence: TGTGCCAGCCGGAATACTGGACAGGGGGCTTTGAGCAATCAGCCCCAGCATTTT.

This clone has at least ten counts. The chain recombines TRBV28 with TRBJ2-3; 9 bases match TRBD2. The V segment lost 2 bases and the J segment 1 base; nucleotides outside the gene matches: 1. Germline assignment: CDR1 MDHEN and CDR2 SYDVKM. This CDR3 is 15 amino acids long. CDR3 nucleotide sequence: TGTGCCAGCAGTTTACCTAGCGGGGGCACAGATACGCAGTATTTT. This codes for CASSLPSGGTDTQYF. Full variable domain (remainder filled in from reference TRBV28 and TRBJ2-3): DVKVTQSSRYLVKRTGEKVFLECVQDMDHENMFWYRQDPGLGLRLIYFSYDVKMKEKGDIPEGYSVSREKKERFSLILESASTNQTSMYLCASSLPSGGTDTQYFGPGTRLTVL.

This clone came up many times. The chain carries TRBV19 and TRBJ2-7, with D possibly TRBD2 on 6 matching bases. The V and J ends lost 3 bases and 3 bases respectively, with 12 bases between them. Germline V lookup: CDR1 LNHDA, CDR2 SQIVND (reference sequence). There are 14 residues in the CDR3. CDR3 region: CASSMRGNLYEQYF. The CDR3 coding sequence is TGTGCCAGTAGTATGCGCGGGAATCTCTACGAGCAGTACTTC.

This clone was seen repeatedly, ten times or more. The chain has TRBV28 and TRBJ1-1, with D possibly matching TRBD1 (5 bases). CDR3 length: 14 amino acids. Germline loops: CDR1 MDHEN, CDR2 SYDVKM. V was pared by 5 bases and J by 5 bases, with 15 bases between. The CDR3 protein is CASSHGTLETEAFF. The CDR3 DNA follows: TGTGCCAGCAGTCACGGGACTCTGGAGACTGAAGCTTTCTTT.

The table lists this clone with many counts. The genes are TRBV27 and TRBJ1-1; tentative D call: TRBD1 (6 bases). The CDR3 has 14 amino acids. The V end lost 6 bases, the J end lost 6 bases, and 17 bases lay between the germline ends. Germline lookup yields CDR1 MNHEY and CDR2 SMNVEV (reference sequence). CDR3 DNA sequence: TGTGCCAGCAGCCGGGGGGGGCGTCTCGCTGAAGCTTTCTTT. Protein sequence: CASSRGGRLAEAFF.

This clone was counted ten times or more. V is TRBV20-1 and J is TRBJ1-6, with TRBD1 as a possible D gene (6 bases). The CDR3 loop spans 15 amino acids. V shed 5 bases and J shed 7 bases, with 18 bases lying between them. The germline gives CDR1 DFQATT, CDR2 SNEGSKA (reference sequence). The CDR3 spells CSAQLGGSPNSPLHF. DNA of the CDR3: TGCAGTGCTCAACTTGGGGGCAGCCCAAATTCACCCCTCCACTTT.

This clone was picked up many times. Other DNA sequences within the sample encode an identical CDR3. The J gene is TRBJ2-7, the V gene TRBV28; a weak D match, TRBD2 (5 bases). The germline gives CDR1 MDHEN, CDR2 SYDVKM. This CDR3 is built from 12 residues. The V gene lost 2 bases and the J gene lost 5 bases, with 7 bases spanning the gap. The CDR3 here is CASSLMGDEQYF. CDR3 nucleotide sequence: TGTGCCAGCAGTTTAATGGGAGACGAGCAGTACTTC.

This clone was recorded a few times. The chain uses TRBV2 and TRBJ2-3, with D perhaps matching TRBD2 (5 bases). The CDR3 is 15 amino acids. The V end lost 7 bases, the J end lost 2 bases, and 16 bases lay between the germline ends. Germline assignment: CDR1 SNHLY and CDR2 FYNNEI. The CDR3 reads CASTVGGRNTDTQYF. In DNA form, the CDR3 reads TGTGCCAGCACGGTTGGCGGGCGAAACACAGATACGCAGTATTTT.

This clone was found a few times. The J gene is TRBJ1-1, the V gene TRBV28, with D perhaps TRBD1 (5 bases). The CDR3 covers 15 residues. V was trimmed by 5 bases and J by 3 bases, leaving 16 bases between them. Per the germline V gene, CDR1 is MDHEN and CDR2 is SYDVKM. The CDR3 here is CASSPTTVTYTEAFF. The CDR3 region has the DNA TGTGCCAGCAGTCCAACGACAGTTACCTACACTGAAGCTTTCTTT.

This clone came up many times. The J gene is TRBJ2-7, the V gene TRBV29-1; tentative D call: TRBD1 (7 bases). Germline CDR1 and CDR2: SQVTM and ANQGSEA. Trimming took 1 base from V and 6 from J, leaving 22 bases between them. The CDR3 consists of 16 residues. CDR3 sequence: CSVEASWDSRRGEQYF. CDR3 bases: TGCAGCGTTGAAGCCTCCTGGGACAGTCGGAGGGGCGAGCAGTACTTC.

This clone showed up many times. The rearrangement joins TRBV20-1 to TRBJ2-2, with 7 bases lining up with TRBD2. This CDR3 contains 14 residues. Trimming took 5 bases from V and 7 from J; bases not matched to a gene: 10. CDR1 DFQATT and CDR2 SNEGSKA come from the germline V gene (reference sequence). The CDR3 reads CSALASGSFGELFF. In DNA, the CDR3 is TGCAGTGCTTTGGCTAGCGGAAGTTTCGGGGAGCTGTTTTTT.

Only a few counts were recorded for this clone. At one end the junction does not follow the germline gene, possibly because of a read error. The V call is TRBV6-1, the J call TRBJ2-7; the D gene is possibly TRBD1 (6 bases). The CDR3 spans 13 residues. Looked up from germline, CDR1 is MNHNS and CDR2 is SASEGT. The CDR3 DNA sequence: TGTGCCATCACGTACAGGGTTGGGTACGATCAGTACTTC. Translated: CAITYRVGYDQYF.

Regarding this clone: Mismatch with germline at one junction end may stem from a read error. The chain links TRBV11-2 to TRBJ2-7, with 8 bases identical to TRBD2. The CDR3 has 16 amino acids. Germline V gives CDR1 SGHAT, CDR2 FQNNGV. The CDR3 DNA follows: TGCGGCAGCAGCTTTTCGGGCGGGAGGCCCTCCTACGAGCAGTACTTC. Encoded protein: CGSSFSGGRPSYEQYF.

This clone was recorded at least ten times. In the same sample, other DNA sequences code for this CDR3. The J gene is TRBJ2-3, the V gene TRBV6-1; the match to TRBD1 covers 7 bases. Germline CDR1 is MNHNS and CDR2 is SASEGT. The CDR3 is made up of 15 amino acids. V was pared by 6 bases and J by 1 base, with 7 bases of the junction left unmatched. Written as DNA, the CDR3 is TGTGCCAGCAGGACACGGACAGGCCGCACAGATACGCAGTATTTT. Its translation: CASRTRTGRTDTQYF.